Shown below are 4 T cell receptor beta chains from a single sample sequenced in a study of cytomegalovirus exposure and HLA in healthy donors. The PCR made use of 60 Vbeta and 13 Jbeta primers. TCRdb's copy holds only in-frame clones and misses some; the assay was immunoSEQ multiplex PCR. In all, the sample yields about 72,000 clones. Sequencing input: PBMCs. These receptor sequences come from a man aged 35-49 years in good health and CMV-seronegative.

This chain joins TRBV18 and TRBJ2-5; 10 bases agree with TRBD2. The CDR3 runs to 17 residues. V lost 2 bases to trimming and J lost 2 bases; unmatched junction nucleotides: 8. CDR1 and CDR2 (germline): KGHSH, LQKENI. The CDR3 DNA is TGTGCCAGCTCACCAAGACGAGCGGGGGGGTTTCAAGAGACCCAGTACTTC. It is translated as CASSPRRAGGFQETQYF.

The V gene is TRBV9, the J gene TRBJ2-5, with D possibly TRBD2 on 5 matching bases. This CDR3 is 14 amino acids long. CDR1 and CDR2 from the germline V gene are SGDLS and YYNGEE. Trimming left V 0 bases short and J 5 bases short, with 11 bases between. CDR3 DNA: TGTGCCAGCAGCGTAGAGGCGGGTGGGGAGACCCAGTACTTC. It encodes CASSVEAGGETQYF.

The V and J genes are TRBV11-2 and TRBJ1-3, with D possibly matching TRBD1 (5 bases). The V end lost 5 bases, the J end lost 3 bases, and 17 bases lay between the germline ends. Germline V gives CDR1 SGHAT, CDR2 FQNNGV. The length of the CDR3 is 16 residues. CDR3 coding DNA: TGTGCCAGCAGCCAAACCCGGAGGGGAGGTGGAAACACCATATATTTT. Residues: CASSQTRRGGGNTIYF.

This chain uses TRBV6-5 with TRBJ2-7, with TRBD1 matching 11 bases. The CDR3 is 14 residues long. Germline V CDR1 and CDR2: MNHEY, SVGAGI. V lost 2 bases and J lost 8; bases outside the gene matches: 5. The CDR3 protein is CASSYGTGGLKQYF. CDR3 DNA sequence: TGTGCCAGCAGTTACGGGACAGGGGGGCTCAAGCAGTACTTC.